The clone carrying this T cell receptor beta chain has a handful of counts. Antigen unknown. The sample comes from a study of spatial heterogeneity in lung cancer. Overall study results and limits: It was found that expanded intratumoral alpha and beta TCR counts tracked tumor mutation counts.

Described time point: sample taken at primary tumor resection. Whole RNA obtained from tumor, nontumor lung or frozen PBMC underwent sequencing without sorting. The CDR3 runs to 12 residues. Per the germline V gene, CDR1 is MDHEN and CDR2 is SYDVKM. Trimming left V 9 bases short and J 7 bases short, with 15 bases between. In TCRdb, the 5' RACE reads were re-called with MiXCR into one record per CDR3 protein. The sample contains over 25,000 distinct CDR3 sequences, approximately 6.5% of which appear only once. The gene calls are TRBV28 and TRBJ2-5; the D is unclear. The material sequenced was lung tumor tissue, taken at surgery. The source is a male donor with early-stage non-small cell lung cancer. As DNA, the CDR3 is TGTGCCAGTAGCCTCGAGACCGGGACCCAGTACTTC. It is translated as CASSLETGTQYF.